The 16 T cell receptor beta chains reported below all come from one sample, sequenced in a study of tumor-infiltrating lymphocytes in primary liver carcinoma. Co-extraction yielded RNA and DNA from roughly 20-30 mg of unsorted bulk tissue. TCR beta cDNA was made from around 460 ng total RNA with a constant-region primer. Slightly modified ARM-PCR with three nested multiplex PCR rounds yielded TCR beta libraries. The first two PCR rounds, around 10 cycles each, used TRBV1-TRBV30 forward primers and a C-beta reverse primer. TCRdb reanalysed the multiplex PCR reads using MiXCR and keeps one entry per CDR3 protein. Of approximately 190,000 distinct CDR3 sequences in the sample, roughly 80% are singletons; the top ten hold 15% to 20%. Material for sequencing was tumor tissue from primary liver carcinoma. These receptors originate from a middle-aged man with primary liver carcinoma and hepatitis B virus infection.

This clonotype was seen a single time. An end of the junction does not agree with germline; a read error may underlie this. J is TRBJ1-2 and V is TRBV29-1, with D uncertain. Germline values: CDR1 SQVTM, CDR2 ANQGSEA. This CDR3 is built from 10 residues. CDR3 DNA: TGCAGGGTTGACACAGACCGCTACACCTTC. Its translation: CRVDTDRYTF.

This clonotype appeared a single time. This rearrangement joins TRBV6-1 to TRBJ2-3, with D unresolved. The V end was cut by 5 bases, the J end by 15 bases, with 15 bases between. Germline-derived CDR1 and CDR2 are MNHNS and SASEGT. This CDR3 is built from 11 residues. CDR3 amino acids: CASSQTDKHYF. CDR3 sequence (DNA): TGTGCCAGCAGTCAAACAGATAAGCATTATTTT.

Ten or more counts support this clonotype. The chain links TRBV11-2 to TRBJ2-7, with 12 bases lining up with TRBD1. Germline trimming cut 0 bases from V and 7 bases from J; bases unmatched to any gene: 7. CDR1 and CDR2 from the germline V gene are SGHAT and FQNNGV. This CDR3 has 16 amino acids. The CDR3 DNA reads as TGTGCCAGCAGCTTAGAGCCGGGACAGGGGGCGAGTGAGCAGTACTTC. Amino acids: CASSLEPGQGASEQYF.

In the case of this clonotype: The germline gene is not matched at one end of the junction; a read error may be the cause. The chain employs TRBV6-5 and TRBJ1-2; D unresolved. The CDR3 consists of 11 residues. Per germline, CDR1 MNHEY and CDR2 SVGAGI. The CDR3 nucleotides read TGTGTCAGCACCAATGTGAGAGGCTGCACCTTC. Encoded protein: CVSTNVRGCTF.

This chain connects TRBV10-3 to TRBJ2-1; D ambiguous. Germline V CDR1 and CDR2: ENHRY, SYGVKD. The CDR3 extends over 14 amino acids. Trimming took off 8 bases at V and 5 bases at J, with 16 bases between the two ends. Written as DNA, the CDR3 is TGTGCCATCTCCCAGGCCATTGGCCACAATGAGCAGTTCTTC. Residues: CAISQAIGHNEQFF.

This clonotype showed up just once. The gene calls are TRBV6-2 or TRBV6-3 and TRBJ2-5; 9 positions agree with TRBD1. CDR1 and CDR2 from the germline V gene are MNHEY and SVGEGT. J gave up 2 bases and V 5 bases, and 6 bases lay outside the gene matches. This CDR3 contains 15 residues. The CDR3 coding sequence is TGTGCCAGCAGTCCGGGACAGGGACTGCAAGAGACCCAGTACTTC. Encoded protein: CASSPGQGLQETQYF.

At least ten counts were recorded for this clonotype. The CDR3 here is CASSLAGRGTQETQYF. DNA of the CDR3: TGTGCCAGCAGCTTAGCGGGCAGGGGCACCCAAGAGACCCAGTACTTC. This rearrangement joins TRBV7-8 to TRBJ2-5; tentatively, D is TRBD1 (6 bases). CDR3 length: 16 residues. Deletions cut 0 bases from V and 1 base from J, with 12 bases between. Germline CDR1 and CDR2: SGHVS and FQNEAQ.

In its sample, this clonotype was seen many times. The rearrangement joins TRBV10-3 to TRBJ2-7, with D possibly called TRBD1 or TRBD2 (5 bases each). The length of the CDR3 is 13 residues. The germline V gene has CDR1 ENHRY and CDR2 SYGVKD. Trimming removed 4 bases at V and 4 bases at J, with 11 bases between. As DNA, the CDR3 is TGTGCCATCAGTGGGGACCCGGAATACGAGCAGTACTTC. Its translation: CAISGDPEYEQYF.

In the case of this clonotype: Mismatch with germline at one junction end may stem from a read error. This chain links TRBV4-3 with TRBJ1-5; D is perhaps TRBD1 (5 bases). Germline lookup yields CDR1 LGHNA and CDR2 YSLEER. The CDR3 loop spans 14 amino acids. CDR3 in amino acids: CTSSQEEGSQSHHF. Written as DNA, the CDR3 is TGCACCAGCAGCCAAGAAGAGGGGAGCCAGTCCCACCATTTT.

With regard to this clonotype: At one boundary the junction diverges from the germline segment, which might be a read error. The chain links TRBV5-4 to TRBJ1-1; no firm D call. The germline CDR1 and CDR2 sequences are SGHNT and YYREEE (reference sequence). The CDR3 totals 15 residues. CDR3 DNA sequence: TGTGCCATCAGCACGCCCCCGGGTAAGAACACTGAAGCTTTCTTT. Its translation: CAISTPPGKNTEAFF.

Remarks on this clonotype: The conserved closing phenylalanine or tryptophan is absent in this CDR3, likely reflecting a read error. The J gene is TRBJ1-4, the V gene TRBV28, with 8 bases matching TRBD1. The V gene's germline CDR1 is MDHEN and CDR2 SYDVKM. The CDR3 is 18 residues long. CDR3 bases: TGTGCCAGCGGTTTAAGGACATCGTCAGGGGGCTTGGGTGAAAAACTGTTTTAT. Translated, it gives CASGLRTSSGGLGEKLFY.

Notes on this clonotype: Given the absence of the conserved phenylalanine or tryptophan at the CDR3 end, a read error is likely. The chain couples TRBV4-2 to TRBJ2-2, with a weak D call TRBD1 (5 bases). This CDR3 is built from 18 residues. The germline CDR1 and CDR2 sequences are LGHNA and YNFKEQ. V gave up 3 bases and J gave up 5 bases, with 22 bases separating them. CDR3 sequence reads: CASSHETLKGFGTGELFS. The CDR3 bases are TGTGCCAGCAGCCATGAGACGTTGAAGGGGTTCGGTACCGGGGAGCTGTTTTCT.

Of note for this clonotype: This clone may be a read error of a much larger clone one base away. The chain uses TRBV30 and TRBJ1-2; D is undetermined. There are 11 residues in the CDR3. Germline values: CDR1 GTSNPN, CDR2 SVGIG (reference sequence). The CDR3 DNA follows: TGTGTCTGGAGAGGGTATCAAGGCTACACCTTC. Residues: CVWRGYQGYTF.

Comment on this clonotype: At one of its ends the junction is not consistent with the germline gene, which may arise from a read error. J is TRBJ2-1 and V is TRBV11-2; 8 bases map to TRBD2. The CDR3 has 17 residues. Germline CDR1 and CDR2: SGHAT and FQNNGV. DNA of the CDR3: TGTGTCAGCAGCTTAGATAGGGGCGGGAGGTTCCACAATGAGCAGCTCTTC. Translation gives CVSSLDRGGRFHNEQLF.

Details on this clonotype: Since the CDR3 does not end with the conserved phenylalanine or tryptophan, this likely comes from a read error. CDR3 coding DNA: TGCGCCAGCAGCCAAGATATAAGGGCTGGTAGGGGGGGTGAGCAGTTCTAC. It translates to CASSQDIRAGRGGEQFY. J is TRBJ2-1 and V is TRBV4-1; the D gene is possibly TRBD2 (7 bases). Per germline, CDR1 MGHRA and CDR2 YSYEKL. The V and J ends lost 0 bases and 9 bases respectively, with 21 bases between them. The CDR3 totals 17 residues.

With regard to this clonotype: This could be a read error, since a much larger clone is one nucleotide away. This chain connects TRBV28 to TRBJ1-2; 8 bases align to TRBD1. Looked up from germline, CDR1 is MDHEN and CDR2 is SYDVKM. This CDR3 spans 15 amino acids. DNA for the CDR3: TGTGCCGGCAGTTCCGGGACAGGACAATACTATGGCTACACCTTC. Encoded protein: CAGSSGTGQYYGYTF.